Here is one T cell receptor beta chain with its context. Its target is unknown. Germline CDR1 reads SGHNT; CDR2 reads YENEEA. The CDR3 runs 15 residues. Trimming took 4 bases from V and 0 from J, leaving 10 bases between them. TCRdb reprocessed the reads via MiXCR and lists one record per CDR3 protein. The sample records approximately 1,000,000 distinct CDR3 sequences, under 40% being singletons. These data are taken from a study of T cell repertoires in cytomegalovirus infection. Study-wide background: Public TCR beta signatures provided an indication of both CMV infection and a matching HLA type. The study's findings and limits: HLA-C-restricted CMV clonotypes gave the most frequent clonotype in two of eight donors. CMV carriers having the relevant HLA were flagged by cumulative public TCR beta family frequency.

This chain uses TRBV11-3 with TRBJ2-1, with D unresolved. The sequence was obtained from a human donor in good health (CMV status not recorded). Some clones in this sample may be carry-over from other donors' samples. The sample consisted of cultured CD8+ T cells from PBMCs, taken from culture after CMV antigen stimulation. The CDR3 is CASSSHVSSYNEQFF. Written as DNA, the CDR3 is TGTGCCAGCAGCTCCCATGTGAGCTCCTACAATGAGCAGTTCTTC.